These 10 T cell receptor beta chains were all obtained from the same sample, sequenced in a study of OX40 agonist ivuxolimab in advanced cancers. This table comes from immunoSEQ multiplex PCR, and its TCRdb copy is limited to in-frame clones, with some not included. The sample has tens of thousands of clones; around 82% are singletons. Sequenced material: CD4+ or CD8+ T cells sorted from blood, taken in a trial of the OX40 agonist ivuxolimab. The receptors stem from an adult with an advanced solid tumor such as melanoma, head and neck, liver or kidney cancer.

This clone came up once. V is TRBV28 and J is TRBJ1-6, with D unresolved. V was shortened by 3 bases and J by 0 bases, with 12 bases between the two germline ends. Germline CDR1 and CDR2: MDHEN and SYDVKM. The CDR3 contains 17 residues. The CDR3 nucleotides are TGTGCCAGCAGTTTGCCTATCAGCAGCTCCTATAATTCACCCCTCCACTTT. It yields the protein CASSLPISSSYNSPLHF.

The V and J genes are TRBV5-4 and TRBJ2-5, with D possibly matching TRBD2 (6 bases). V was trimmed by 1 base and J by 5 bases, leaving 18 bases between them. The germline V gene encodes CDR1 SGHNT and CDR2 YYREEE (reference sequence). This CDR3 has 16 amino acids. In nucleotides, the CDR3 is TGTGCCAGCAGCTTGTCGGCGGGGCCCGGTCGGGAGACCCAGTACTTC. As protein: CASSLSAGPGRETQYF.

The chain employs TRBV12-5 and TRBJ2-1; D possibly corresponds to TRBD2 (6 bases). The V and J ends lost 7 bases and 0 bases respectively, with 16 bases between them. The CDR3 is 16 residues long. Germline V gene sequence: CDR1 LGHNT, CDR2 FRNRAP. CDR3 in amino acids: CASVLGGSSSYNEQFF. The CDR3 nucleotides read TGTGCTAGTGTCCTCGGGGGTTCTAGCTCCTACAATGAGCAGTTCTTC.

This clone came up a few times. The chain combines TRBV11-2 with TRBJ2-2; 8 nucleotides align to TRBD2. CDR3 length: 15 amino acids. The trim removed 2 bases at V and 1 base at J, leaving 0 bases unmatched. Per the germline V gene, CDR1 is SGHAT and CDR2 is FQNNGV. CDR3 sequence reads: CASSLLAGNTGELFF. CDR3 nucleotides: TGTGCCAGCAGCTTACTAGCGGGGAACACCGGGGAGCTGTTTTTT.

V usage is TRBV18 and J usage is TRBJ1-2; the D is unclear. CDR3 size: 12 residues. Trimming took off 9 bases at V and 6 bases at J, with 14 bases between the two ends. Germline loops: CDR1 KGHSH, CDR2 LQKENI. The CDR3 coding sequence is TGTGCCAGTTCTCCGAGGGCGGATGGCTACACCTTC. Residues: CASSPRADGYTF.

The V call is TRBV11-2, the J call TRBJ1-1, with 7 bases that match TRBD1. V was clipped by 4 bases and J by 7 bases; unmatched bases: 9. The CDR3 runs to 14 residues. CDR1 and CDR2 (germline): SGHAT, FQNNGV. The CDR3 is CASSSRLQGNEAFF. The CDR3 DNA reads TGTGCCAGCAGCTCAAGACTACAGGGGAATGAAGCTTTCTTT.

The rearrangement links TRBV7-6 to TRBJ2-1; TRBD1 agrees at 7 bases. CDR1 is SGHVS, CDR2 FNYEAQ, per germline. This CDR3 is built from 19 residues. Trimming cost V 1 base and J 3 bases; bases outside gene matches: 15. The CDR3 is CASSLGAGDSRGNYNEQFF. CDR3 nucleotides: TGTGCCAGCAGCTTAGGAGCCGGGGACAGCCGAGGGAACTACAATGAGCAGTTCTTC.

This chain joins TRBV27 and TRBJ1-2; no clear D gene. The V and J ends lost 5 bases and 2 bases respectively, with 12 bases between them. Germline CDR1 MNHEY, CDR2 SMNVEV (reference sequence). This CDR3 is 14 amino acids long. The CDR3 is CASSPRTENYGYTF. The CDR3 DNA is TGTGCCAGCAGTCCACGGACGGAAAACTATGGCTACACCTTC.

V gene TRBV7-6 combines with J gene TRBJ2-2; D is possibly TRBD1 (5 bases). This CDR3 contains 14 residues. Trimming stripped 6 bases from V and 1 base from J, with 9 bases between. Germline CDR1 SGHVS, CDR2 FNYEAQ. CDR3 bases: TGTGCCAGCAGAGGACAACTGAACACCGGGGAGCTGTTTTTT. Translation: CASRGQLNTGELFF. Full variable domain (outside the CDR3, taken from reference TRBV7-6 and TRBJ2-2): GAGVSQSPRYKVTKRGQDVALRCDPISGHVSLYWYRQALGQGPEFLTYFNYEAQQDKSGLPNDRFSAERPEGSISTLTIQRTEQRDSAMYRCASRGQLNTGELFFGEGSRLTVL.

The chain uses TRBV7-2 and TRBJ1-5; unclear D gene. The CDR3 is 15 amino acids. The V gene lost 0 bases and the J gene lost 2 bases, with 8 bases spanning the gap. The germline V gene encodes CDR1 SGHTA and CDR2 FQGNSA. CDR3 bases: TGTGCCAGCAGCTTAGCTGGGGTCCGCAATCAGCCCCAGCATTTT. Encoded protein: CASSLAGVRNQPQHF. The whole variable domain, filled in from reference TRBV7-2 and TRBJ1-5, reads GAGVSQSPSNKVTEKGKDVELRCDPISGHTALYWYRQSLGQGLEFLIYFQGNSAPDKSGLPSDRFSAERTGGSVSTLTIQRTQQEDSAVYLCASSLAGVRNQPQHFGDGTRLSIL.